These T cell receptor beta chains were read from a single sample in a study of blood T cells in healthy people across ages. MiXCR, run by TCRdb on the 5' RACE reads, gives a single entry per CDR3 protein. The data contain 1.5 million to 2 million distinct CDR3 sequences, approximately 30% of them singletons. The specimen was blood. These receptor sequences come from a woman aged 25-40 years in good health. The CDR3 runs from the conserved cysteine through the conserved F or W. Fields, in order: J gene, V gene, CDR3 protein.

>TRBJ2-3|TRBV20-1
CSARPRSGRDTQYF
>TRBJ2-1|TRBV2
CASRREGEQFF
>TRBJ2-5|TRBV5-1
CASSFDSGPQETQYF
>TRBJ2-1|TRBV10-3
CAIRLSGGTYNEQFF
>TRBJ2-4|TRBV6-2/TRBV6-3
CASSFLTSGNIQYF
>TRBJ1-1|TRBV25-1
CASSGYGREAFF
>TRBJ2-3|TRBV20-1
CSAPGQTDTQYF
>TRBJ2-7|TRBV24-1
CATFGPGQVYEQYF
>TRBJ2-3|TRBV10-3
CAISGPSLGAIDTQYF
>TRBJ2-5|TRBV9
CASSGLLADTQYF
>TRBJ2-3|TRBV25-1
CASSEGLASTDTQYF
>TRBJ1-1|TRBV7-3
CASSTGTPNTEAFF
>TRBJ1-4|TRBV6-2/TRBV6-3
CASSQGQRFEKLFF
>TRBJ1-1|TRBV18
CASLKSGGGTEAFF
>TRBJ2-3|TRBV30
CAWNGPNTDTQYF
>TRBJ2-3|TRBV7-3
CASSQSGGTDTQYF
>TRBJ1-2|TRBV4-1
CASSQDARGYTF
>TRBJ2-1|TRBV7-9
CASSLPGLAGVNEQFF
>TRBJ2-1|TRBV20-1
CGAPREMDEQFF
>TRBJ2-2|TRBV7-2
CASSLRTGGSAGERFF
>TRBJ2-1|TRBV29-1
CSVVTGLGFYNEQFF
>TRBJ1-6|TRBV7-2
CASSPGTAHSPLHF
>TRBJ2-7|TRBV9
CASSVDSGGAGYEQYF
>TRBJ2-7|TRBV29-1
CSVNLRQGAVTYEQYF